These 6 T cell receptor beta chains share one sample of origin, sequenced in a study of tumor-infiltrating lymphocytes in primary liver carcinoma. The input was 450 to 550 ng total RNA; TCR beta cDNA was made from it with a constant-region primer. Sequencing libraries for TCR beta derived from three nested multiplex PCR rounds that used slightly modified ARM-PCR. In the first two PCR rounds, TRBV1-TRBV30 forward primers were paired with a C-beta reverse primer, and each round lasted around 10 cycles. TCRdb ran MiXCR on the multiplex PCR reads and lists one entry per CDR3 protein. The sample comprises more than 30,000 distinct CDR3 sequences, 76% of which are singletons, and 36% rests with the top ten. Co-extraction yielded RNA and DNA from around 20-30 mg of unsorted bulk tissue. Sequences were obtained from liver tumor tissue from sampling region 5. As to subset: tumor region T5, tumor centre. The origin of the receptors is a man between 40 and 49 years old with primary liver carcinoma and hepatitis B virus infection.

About this clonotype itself: Since no conserved phenylalanine or tryptophan closes the CDR3, a read error is the likely cause. The chain has TRBV14 and TRBJ2-5, with D possibly being TRBD1 or TRBD2 (6 bases each). Germline V gene data show CDR1 as SGHDN and CDR2 as FVKESK. The CDR3 is 15 residues long. CDR3 amino acids: CAISQVWGALETQYL. In nucleotides, the CDR3 is TGTGCCATCAGCCAAGTATGGGGGGCGTTGGAGACCCAGTACCTC.

Turning to this clonotype: This clone may be a read error of a much larger clone one base away. V is TRBV9 and J is TRBJ2-7, with a tentative D call TRBD1 (5 bases). This CDR3 spans 15 amino acids. Per germline, CDR1 SGDLS and CDR2 YYNGEE. V was clipped by 2 bases and J by 10 bases, with 22 bases between them. CDR3 loop: CASSVGPATDSDQYF. The CDR3 DNA is TGTGCCAGCAGCGTGGGCCCGGCTACAGACAGCGACCAGTACTTC.

As concerns this clonotype: Mismatch with germline at one junction end may stem from a read error. In nucleotides, the CDR3 is TGTGCCAACAGCTTAACTTTCACGGGAGGAGATGAGCGGTACTTC. Encoded protein: CANSLTFTGGDERYF. The V and J genes are TRBV11-2 and TRBJ2-7; TRBD2 matches 7 bases. The germline gives CDR1 SGHAT, CDR2 FQNNGV. CDR3 length: 15 amino acids.

This clonotype was detected ten times or more. The chain uses TRBV7-8 and TRBJ1-2; 7 bases are a match to TRBD1. The CDR3 is made up of 15 amino acids. Germline V gene lookup returns CDR1 SGHVS and CDR2 FQNEAQ. V lost 5 bases, J lost 4 bases, and 10 bases stayed unmatched. The CDR3 DNA follows: TGTGCCAGCAGCGGATTTCAGGGGGACTTCTATGGCTACACCTTC. It codes for CASSGFQGDFYGYTF.

About this clonotype: Without the conserved terminal phenylalanine or tryptophan, this CDR3 likely stems from a read error. Because the CDR3's place on the DNA is in doubt, the DNA is left out and the CDR3 is given as listed by TCRdb. The rearrangement uses TRBV28 and TRBJ1-5. Germline CDR1 is MDHEN and CDR2 is SYDVKM. The length of the CDR3 is 13 amino acids, counting both ends. CDR3: CTSSRLPFQPQLY.

This chain connects TRBV29-1 to TRBJ2-3; D may be TRBD1 or TRBD2 (5 bases each). The germline V gene has CDR1 SQVTM and CDR2 ANQGSEA. This CDR3 has 16 residues. Trimming pared 1 base from V and 9 bases from J, leaving 23 bases between. The CDR3 protein is CSVEGTQDSSTHTQYF. Written as DNA, the CDR3 is TGCAGCGTTGAAGGGACACAGGATTCTAGCACACACACGCAGTATTTT.